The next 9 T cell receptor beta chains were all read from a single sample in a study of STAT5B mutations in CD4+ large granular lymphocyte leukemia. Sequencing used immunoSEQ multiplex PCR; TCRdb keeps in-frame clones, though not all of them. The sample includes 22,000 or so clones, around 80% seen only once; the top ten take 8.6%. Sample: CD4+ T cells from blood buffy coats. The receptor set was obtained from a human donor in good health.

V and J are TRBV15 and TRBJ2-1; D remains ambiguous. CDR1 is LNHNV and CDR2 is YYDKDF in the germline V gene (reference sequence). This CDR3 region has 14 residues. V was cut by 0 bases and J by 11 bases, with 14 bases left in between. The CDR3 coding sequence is TGTGCCACCAGCAGAGATTGGACCGCCTCGAAGCAGTTCTTC. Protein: CATSRDWTASKQFF.

CDR3 sequence reads: CASSLVVASTDGGNIQYF. DNA for the CDR3: TGTGCCAGCAGCTTAGTGGTCGCTTCTACAGACGGGGGAAACATTCAGTACTTC. This rearrangement joins TRBV7-9 to TRBJ2-4, with D possibly matching TRBD2 (6 bases). The CDR3 sequence is 18 residues long. V was pared by 1 base and J by 6 bases, with 22 bases between. Germline loops: CDR1 SEHNR, CDR2 FQNEAQ (reference sequence).

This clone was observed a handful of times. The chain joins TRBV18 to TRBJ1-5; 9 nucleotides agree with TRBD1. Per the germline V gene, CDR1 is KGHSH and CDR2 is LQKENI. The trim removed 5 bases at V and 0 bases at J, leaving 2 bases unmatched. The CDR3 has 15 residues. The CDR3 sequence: CASSRTGDSNQPQHF. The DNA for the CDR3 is TGTGCCAGCTCAAGGACAGGGGATAGCAATCAGCCCCAGCATTTT.

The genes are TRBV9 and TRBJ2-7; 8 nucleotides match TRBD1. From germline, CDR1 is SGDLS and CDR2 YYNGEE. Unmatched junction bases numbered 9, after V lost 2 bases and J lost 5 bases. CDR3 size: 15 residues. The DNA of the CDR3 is TGTGCCAGCAGCGTTCATGGGAAACAGGGGGACGAGCAGTACTTC. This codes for CASSVHGKQGDEQYF.

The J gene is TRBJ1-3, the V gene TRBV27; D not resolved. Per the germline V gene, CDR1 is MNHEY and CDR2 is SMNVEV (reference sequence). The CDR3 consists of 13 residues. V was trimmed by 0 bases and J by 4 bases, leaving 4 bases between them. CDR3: CASSLSGGNTIYF. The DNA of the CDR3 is TGTGCCAGCAGTTTATCAGGGGGAAACACCATATATTTT.

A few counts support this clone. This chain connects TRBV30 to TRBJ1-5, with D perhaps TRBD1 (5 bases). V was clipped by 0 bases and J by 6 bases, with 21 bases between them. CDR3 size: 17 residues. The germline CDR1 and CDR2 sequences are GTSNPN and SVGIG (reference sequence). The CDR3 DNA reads TGTGCCTGGAGTGTGACCGGGCGGGGGAGGTTGAGTCAGCCCCAGCATTTT. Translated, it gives CAWSVTGRGRLSQPQHF.

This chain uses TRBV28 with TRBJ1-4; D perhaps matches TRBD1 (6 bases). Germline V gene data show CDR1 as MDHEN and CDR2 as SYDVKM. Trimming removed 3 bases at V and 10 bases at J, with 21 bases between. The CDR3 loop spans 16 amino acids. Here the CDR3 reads CASSFSQGRVRGKLFF. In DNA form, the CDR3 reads TGTGCCAGCAGTTTTTCGCAGGGGCGGGTTCGCGGAAAACTGTTTTTT.

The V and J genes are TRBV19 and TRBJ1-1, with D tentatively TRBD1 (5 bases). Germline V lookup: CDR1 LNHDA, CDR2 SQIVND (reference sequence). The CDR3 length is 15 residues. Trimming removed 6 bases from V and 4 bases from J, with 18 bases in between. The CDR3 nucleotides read TGTGCCAGTAGCACGAGTAGGGGCCGAGGCACTGAAGCTTTCTTT. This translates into CASSTSRGRGTEAFF.

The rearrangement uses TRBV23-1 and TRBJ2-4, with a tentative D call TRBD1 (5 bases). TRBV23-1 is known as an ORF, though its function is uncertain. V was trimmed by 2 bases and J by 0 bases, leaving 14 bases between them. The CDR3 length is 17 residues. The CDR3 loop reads CASSQRLGQLAKNIQYF. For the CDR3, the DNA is TGCGCCAGCAGTCAACGTTTGGGGCAACTAGCCAAAAACATTCAGTACTTC.